The 4 T cell receptor beta chains in this list originate from one sample, sequenced in a study of regulatory T cells in long-lasting Graves disease. Time point meaning: persistent/refractory GD, antithyroid drugs over 5 years with positive TRAb. There was RNA extracted from PBMCs, and the TCR library was made from it. Building the TCR beta libraries relied on iRepertoire HTBI primers, and CDR3 regions underwent Arm-PCR. TCRdb analysed the multiplex PCR reads with MiXCR anew, one entry per CDR3 protein. The data show roughly 450,000 distinct CDR3 sequences, approximately 23% seen once. Material: peripheral blood mononuclear cells (PBMCs), obtained when the disease was refractory, from a patient treated with antithyroid drugs. These receptors were obtained from a female donor with Graves disease.

The table lists this clonotype with many counts. The chain couples TRBV5-1 to TRBJ1-2; D gene uncertain. Trimming stripped 6 bases from V and 0 bases from J, with 15 bases between. CDR3 size: 15 residues. Germline CDR1 and CDR2: SGHRS and YFSETQ. CDR3 sequence: CASTIEENSNYGYTF. CDR3 nucleotide sequence: TGCGCCAGCACCATTGAAGAGAATTCTAACTATGGCTACACCTTC.

J is TRBJ1-2 and V is TRBV12-3 or TRBV12-4; no firm D call. Trimming took off 1 base at V and 1 base at J, with 7 bases between the two ends. The CDR3 runs 14 residues. CDR3 DNA sequence: TGTGCCAGCAGTTTAGGGGTATTTAACTATGGCTACACCTTC. Translated, it gives CASSLGVFNYGYTF.

Of note for this clonotype: This clone may be a read error of a much larger clone one base away. The CDR3 is CASSREWQIQETQYF. The CDR3, as DNA: TGTGCCAGCAGCCGAGAGTGGCAGATCCAAGAGACCCAGTACTTC. This chain joins TRBV3-1 and TRBJ2-5; no definite D call. Per germline, CDR1 LGHDT and CDR2 YNNKEL (reference sequence). This CDR3 is built from 15 residues. The V and J ends lost 4 bases and 1 base respectively, with 13 bases between them.

The table lists this clonotype with a few counts. The chain couples TRBV7-2 to TRBJ2-1, with D tentatively TRBD2 (6 bases). CDR3 length: 12 residues. The V gene's germline CDR1 is SGHTA and CDR2 FQGNSA. V lost 3 bases, J lost 13 bases, and 13 bases lay in between. Here the CDR3 DNA reads TGTGCCAGCAGCTTTGCCGGGACTGGACAGTTCTTC. It is translated as CASSFAGTGQFF.